This T cell receptor (beta chain) was obtained from a study of early T cells in non-severe SARS-CoV-2 infection. Overall study: It was bulk RNA from unsorted whole blood that was sequenced, and the chains were unpaired. General study findings and limits: VDJdb matches were skewed toward anti-spike CD8 T cell responses.

Trimming took 3 bases from V and 1 from J, leaving 9 bases between them. This CDR3 has 14 amino acids. Germline V gene sequence: CDR1 KGHSH, CDR2 LQKENI. This clonotype was seen ten or more times. What it binds is unknown. Each single cDNA molecule received a unique molecular identifier. Each CDR3 protein is one row after TCRdb ran MiXCR on the 5' RACE reads. The table records about 42,000 distinct CDR3 sequences, about 5.9% of them present only once. The TCR comes from an adult who was a healthcare worker with PCR-confirmed SARS-CoV-2 infection or an uninfected control (not recorded which). The starting material was whole blood, obtained at baseline. This rearrangement joins TRBV18 to TRBJ2-5; D is unresolved. The CDR3 loop reads CASSPGRSQETQYF. The CDR3 DNA sequence: TGTGCCAGCTCACCCGGACGAAGCCAAGAGACCCAGTACTTC.